One sample yielded the 18 T cell receptor beta chains listed below, sequenced in a study of technical replicates of blood from several donors (dated by TCRdb to about 2017). The library was generated by the immunoSEQ multiplex PCR assay. Drawn from immuneACCESS, this table holds only the in-frame rearrangements with V and J called that TCRdb kept. Clones are partly lost; checked studies trace under half to an unresolved V gene and leave the rest unexplained. Here the sample has around 58,000 clones; more than 85% occur a single time. The ten largest clones take up under 6.5% of the sample. Sequencing was carried out using PBMCs. The receptors were sampled from a human donor in good health. Some clones in this sample may be carry-over from other donors' samples.

V usage is TRBV7-6 and J usage is TRBJ2-7; 10 bases align to TRBD2. V lost 1 base and J lost 5; bases outside the gene matches: 11. The CDR3 covers 17 residues. Germline values: CDR1 SGHVS, CDR2 FNYEAQ. CDR3 in amino acids: CASSLGWSSGSADEQYF. In DNA form, the CDR3 reads TGTGCCAGCAGCTTAGGGTGGTCTAGCGGGAGTGCCGACGAGCAGTACTTC.

The rearrangement uses TRBV14 and TRBJ1-4, with 8 positions matching TRBD1. The CDR3 totals 14 residues. Germline V gene data show CDR1 as SGHDN and CDR2 as FVKESK. Losses at the gene ends were 1 base for V and 7 bases for J; bases not matched to a gene: 2. CDR3 sequence: CASSQAGGLEKLFF. For the CDR3, the DNA is TGTGCCAGCAGCCAAGCAGGGGGCCTTGAAAAACTGTTTTTT.

In DNA, the CDR3 is TGTGCCAGCAGCGCTCGACAGAGCTCTGGAAACACCATATATTTT. Protein product: CASSARQSSGNTIYF. The chain links TRBV7-9 to TRBJ1-3; possibly TRBD1 for D (5 bases). CDR3 length equals 15 residues. Per the germline V gene, CDR1 is SEHNR and CDR2 is FQNEAQ (reference sequence). Trimming took off 5 bases at V and 0 bases at J, with 11 bases between the two ends.

This chain connects TRBV4-2 to TRBJ2-3, with 7 bases identical to TRBD2. Trimming removed 1 base from V and 0 bases from J; junction bases left unmatched: 1. This CDR3 is built from 15 residues. The germline CDR1 and CDR2 sequences are LGHNA and YNFKEQ. The CDR3 DNA follows: TGTGCCAGCAGCCAAGGTAGCGGGAGCACAGATACGCAGTATTTT. Its protein is CASSQGSGSTDTQYF.

This chain links TRBV4-3 with TRBJ1-6; no firm D call. This CDR3 contains 15 residues. The germline V and J ends were trimmed by 1 base and 9 bases, with 13 bases remaining between them. CDR1 is LGHNA, CDR2 YSLEER, per germline. Here the CDR3 reads CASSQVASGSSPLHF. Here the CDR3 DNA reads TGCGCCAGCAGCCAAGTGGCAAGCGGGTCTTCACCCCTCCACTTT.

The chain uses TRBV4-2 and TRBJ2-7; D remains unclear. This CDR3 region has 15 residues. Germline values: CDR1 LGHNA, CDR2 YNFKEQ. V was cut by 0 bases and J by 0 bases, with 9 bases left in between. The CDR3 reads CASSQESESSYEQYF. The CDR3 bases are TGTGCCAGCAGCCAAGAGTCCGAGAGCTCCTACGAGCAGTACTTC.

The chain recombines TRBV18 with TRBJ2-7; D gene ambiguous. V was pared by 0 bases and J by 2 bases, with 8 bases between. CDR1 is KGHSH, CDR2 LQKENI, per germline. CDR3 size: 14 residues. The CDR3 DNA reads as TGTGCCAGCTCACCACCGACGGGTACCTACGAGCAGTACTTC. Protein: CASSPPTGTYEQYF.

This chain links TRBV18 with TRBJ2-3, with 10 bases fitting TRBD2. The CDR3 covers 15 residues. CDR1 is KGHSH and CDR2 is LQKENI in the germline V gene. Trimming cost V 2 bases and J 5 bases; bases outside gene matches: 4. CDR3 nucleotide sequence: TGTGCCAGCTCACCATATCTAGCGGGAGTAGATACGCAGTATTTT. This codes for CASSPYLAGVDTQYF. Drawing the rest from reference TRBV18 and TRBJ2-3, the complete variable domain is NAGVMQNPRHLVRRRGQEARLRCSPMKGHSHVYWYRQLPEEGLKFMVYLQKENIIDESGMPKERFSAEFPKEGPSILRIQQVVRGDSAAYFCASSPYLAGVDTQYFGPGTRLTVL.

This sequence joins TRBV7-8 and TRBJ2-5; D is unclear. The CDR3 consists of 14 residues. V gave up 1 base and J gave up 9 bases, with 15 bases separating them. Germline V gene data show CDR1 as SGHVS and CDR2 as FQNEAQ. CDR3 DNA: TGTGCCAGCAGCTTAGGGGTGGGCCTGACGGCCCAGTACTTC. Translation gives CASSLGVGLTAQYF.

The chain links TRBV7-9 to TRBJ2-6, with D possibly matching TRBD1 (6 bases). The CDR3 runs to 16 residues. Germline V lookup: CDR1 SEHNR, CDR2 FQNEAQ (reference sequence). V lost 0 bases and J 1 base, leaving 7 bases between the germline ends. Here the CDR3 reads CASSLATGSGANVLTF. CDR3 sequence (DNA): TGTGCCAGCAGCTTAGCTACAGGGTCTGGGGCCAACGTCCTGACTTTC.

The chain recombines TRBV27 with TRBJ1-1, with D tentatively TRBD1 (6 bases). The V and J ends lost 6 bases and 1 base respectively, with 15 bases between them. From germline, CDR1 is MNHEY and CDR2 SMNVEV (reference sequence). The CDR3 has 15 residues. CDR3 region: CASRPTGFPNTEAFF. DNA of the CDR3: TGTGCCAGCAGACCTACAGGGTTCCCGAACACTGAAGCTTTCTTT.

CDR3 nucleotide sequence: TGCGCCAGCAGCCAAAGGGCCTCGGGGGGTAGGGAGCTGTTTTTT. This sequence encodes CASSQRASGGRELFF. The V call is TRBV4-3, the J call TRBJ2-2, with TRBD2 matching 7 bases. The J segment lost 9 bases and the V segment lost 2 bases, leaving 9 bases of the junction unmatched. The CDR3 length is 15 residues. Germline V gene lookup returns CDR1 LGHNA and CDR2 YSLEER.

The sample holds one count of this clone. Other DNA sequences in the sample encode the same CDR3. The chain recombines TRBV18 with TRBJ2-2, with 11 nucleotides matching TRBD1. Germline lookup yields CDR1 KGHSH and CDR2 LQKENI. V trimming: 2 bases; J trimming: 5 bases; junction bases outside the gene matches: 4. CDR3 length equals 16 residues. The CDR3: CASSPTGQGATGELFF. CDR3 in DNA: TGTGCCAGCTCACCAACCGGACAGGGGGCGACCGGGGAGCTGTTTTTT.

This clone was counted a single time. The chain joins TRBV2 to TRBJ2-5; TRBD1 matches 10 bases. Germline V gene data show CDR1 as SNHLY and CDR2 as FYNNEI. Trimming at V came to 3 bases and at J to 4 bases, leaving 8 bases not matched to a gene. This CDR3 is built from 16 residues. CDR3 region: CASSDFGTGELETQYF. The CDR3 nucleotides read TGTGCCAGCAGTGATTTCGGGACAGGGGAATTAGAGACCCAGTACTTC. Using reference TRBV2 and TRBJ2-5 for the parts outside the CDR3, the full variable domain is EPEVTQTPSHQVTQMGQEVILRCVPISNHLYFYWYRQILGQKVEFLVSFYNNEISEKSEIFDDQFSVERPDGSNFTLKIRSTKLEDSAMYFCASSDFGTGELETQYFGPGTRLLVL.

The chain links TRBV25-1 to TRBJ2-5, with TRBD2 matching over 11 bases. The CDR3 is made up of 16 amino acids. Germline values: CDR1 MGHDK, CDR2 SYGVNS. Trimming removed 1 base from V and 1 base from J; junction bases left unmatched: 2. CDR3 sequence (DNA): TGTGCCAGCAGTGAATTTAGCGGGGGGGCCCAAGAGACCCAGTACTTC. This codes for CASSEFSGGAQETQYF.

The rearrangement links TRBV30 to TRBJ1-6; perhaps TRBD1 as D (6 bases). The CDR3 covers 13 residues. Germline CDR1 GTSNPN, CDR2 SVGIG (reference sequence). The V end lost 4 bases, the J end lost 4 bases, and 8 bases lay between the germline ends. CDR3 sequence: CAWTQGYNSPLHF. The CDR3 bases are TGTGCCTGGACCCAGGGGTATAATTCACCCCTCCACTTT. Using reference TRBV30 and TRBJ1-6 for the parts outside the CDR3, the full variable domain is SQTIHQWPATLVQPVGSPLSLECTVEGTSNPNLYWYRQAAGRGLQLLFYSVGIGQISSEVPQNLSASRPQDRQFILSSKKLLLSDSGFYLCAWTQGYNSPLHFGNGTRLTVT.

V is TRBV6-5 and J is TRBJ1-2, with TRBD1 identical over 10 bases. Germline CDR1 is MNHEY and CDR2 is SVGAGI. This CDR3 contains 15 residues. V shed 6 bases, J shed 2 bases, and the junction held 6 bases outside the gene matches. CDR3 DNA: TGTGCCAGCAGATCACGGACAGGGGGAAACTATGGCTACACCTTC. Amino acids: CASRSRTGGNYGYTF.

The chain recombines TRBV18 with TRBJ1-1; TRBD1 is a possible D gene (6 bases). CDR3 length equals 13 residues. V lost 7 bases and J 1 base, leaving 10 bases between the germline ends. Germline V CDR1 and CDR2: KGHSH, LQKENI. The CDR3 DNA follows: TGTGCCAGCTTCCGACAGGAGAACACTGAAGCTTTCTTT. This gives the protein CASFRQENTEAFF.